This entry concerns a single T cell receptor (beta chain). The record originates from a study of T cell changes during pregnancy in multiple sclerosis. Trimming took 0 bases from V and 6 from J; bases not matched to a gene: 5. CDR3 length equals 15 residues. CDR1 is LGHNA and CDR2 is YSLEER in the germline V gene. The repertoire was sequenced with immunoSEQ multiplex PCR; TCRdb's copy has only in-frame clones and lacks some. This table has approximately 40,000 clones, more than 85% appearing once. This rearrangement joins TRBV4-3 to TRBJ2-7; 10 nucleotides align to TRBD2. Material: CD8+ T cells from peripheral blood mononuclear cells, obtained in the third trimester of pregnancy. The sequence was collected from a female donor with multiple sclerosis, enrolled in a pregnancy study. CDR3 in amino acids: CASSQDPSGSTEQYF. CDR3 DNA: TGCGCCAGCAGCCAAGATCCTAGCGGGAGCACCGAGCAGTACTTC.